This T cell receptor beta chain was retrieved from a study of blood T cell repertoires in COVID-19. About the study: T cells, B-cell-depleted T cells, or PBMCs provided the cDNA or gDNA that served as material.

Authors' data handling: Amplification with reference gene primers provided the estimates of nucleated cell counts. Sequencing was performed with immunoSEQ multiplex PCR; in TCRdb, only in-frame clones are kept and a portion is missing. V, J and clone size were drawn from that table, and D and trimming were deduced from the DNA. Counted here are 300,000 or so clones, about 85% occurring once; the ten biggest clones make up around 3.7%. The source of this sequence is a woman aged 50 to 60 with active or convalescent COVID-19. Material: peripheral blood.

DNA for the CDR3: TGTGCCAGCACCCAAGGACAGGAAAGGGAGCAGTACTTC. Amino acid sequence: CASTQGQEREQYF. This chain links TRBV6-5 with TRBJ2-7; 7 nucleotides agree with TRBD1. Trimming took 7 bases from V and 7 from J; bases not matched to a gene: 10. The germline CDR1 and CDR2 sequences are MNHEY and SVGAGI. The CDR3 consists of 13 residues.